This T cell receptor (beta chain) was captured in a study of T cells in tuberculosis (dated by TCRdb to about 2018). Study-level background: The study combined CD1B tetramers and high-throughput TCR immunosequencing to characterize T cells specific for the mycobacterial lipid antigen glucose monomycolate (GMM). With 9 to 10 people per group, a South African clinical cohort compared IGRA-negative adolescents, IGRA-positive adolescents with latent tuberculosis, and adults with active tuberculosis. PBMC from active tuberculosis patients were archived either before standard anti-tuberculosis treatment began or within 7 days of its start. Study-wide findings and limitations: Smaller mean NN-distances to GMM-specific TCRs were observed in active tuberculosis TCR-alpha repertoires than in IGRA-negative controls, suggesting clonal expansion of GMM-specific TCRs. Shorter CDR3-alpha lengths in active tuberculosis patients partly drove the smaller NN-distances, and the TCR-beta difference was not statistically significant. Clinical samples were chosen by availability of cryopreserved specimens, and active tuberculosis cases were adults while controls were adolescents. With the diverse GMM-specific repertoire as input, a classifier achieved approximately 90% accuracy (AUROC about 0.93), whereas GEM motif frequencies as input gave approximately 70% accuracy.

The CDR3 runs 14 amino acids, cysteine and phenylalanine included. The DNA shown is the 42-base CDR3, in frame from base 1. As encoded in the germline V gene, CDR1 is SGHVS while CDR2 is FNYEAQ. V is shortened by 3 bases, J by 5 bases, and the region joining them spans 13 bases. As to this clone: Its target antigen remains unknown. Per-base qualities were not stored, and no clone one base away is much larger.

The immunoSEQ multiplex PCR assay was used to generate TCR libraries, with TCR-beta and/or TCR-alpha/delta assays applied to each sample. The amplified TCR libraries were sequenced on the Illumina high-throughput platform. From the authors' description of their analysis: Clustering and dimensionality reduction were performed using pairwise TCRdist distances among GMM-specific receptors from ex vivo sorted or in vitro expanded T cells. Each clinical repertoire received a mean NN-distance score, defined as the average TCRdist to the nearest 10% of tetramer-positive reference sequences. GEM TCR motif frequency was calculated as the fraction of unique TCRs that matched known GEM sequences in V/J usage and CDR3 length. Active tuberculosis was classified by linear discriminant analysis with leave-one-out cross-validation, implemented in scikit-learn. TCRdb holds this immuneACCESS table with in-frame rearrangements only. Some clones are missing; in checked studies, unresolved V genes explain under half, and the rest has no known cause. The D gene and trimming were derived from the DNA, and the V and J assignments and clone size from that table. This sample comprises fewer than 11,000 clones, over 90% of them detected only once. The ten largest clones capture 10% to 15% of the sample.

Patients with active tuberculosis were defined as newly diagnosed, HIV-seronegative South African adults aged 18 years or older. Confirmation of active tuberculosis was obtained by positive sputum smear microscopy and/or positive M. tuberculosis culture. Immunosequencing of unsorted cryopreserved PBMC covered, on average, around 96,000 T cells per clinical donor. The TCR sequence derives from an adult with tuberculosis. The V and J genes are TRBV7-6 and TRBJ1-1, and perhaps TRBD1 as D gene, on 5 matching bases. Specimen: PBMCs. The DNA sequence is TGTGCCAGCAGCTTCCCAGGGTCTTCGACTGAAGCTTTCTTT. This is translated as CASSFPGSSTEAFF.